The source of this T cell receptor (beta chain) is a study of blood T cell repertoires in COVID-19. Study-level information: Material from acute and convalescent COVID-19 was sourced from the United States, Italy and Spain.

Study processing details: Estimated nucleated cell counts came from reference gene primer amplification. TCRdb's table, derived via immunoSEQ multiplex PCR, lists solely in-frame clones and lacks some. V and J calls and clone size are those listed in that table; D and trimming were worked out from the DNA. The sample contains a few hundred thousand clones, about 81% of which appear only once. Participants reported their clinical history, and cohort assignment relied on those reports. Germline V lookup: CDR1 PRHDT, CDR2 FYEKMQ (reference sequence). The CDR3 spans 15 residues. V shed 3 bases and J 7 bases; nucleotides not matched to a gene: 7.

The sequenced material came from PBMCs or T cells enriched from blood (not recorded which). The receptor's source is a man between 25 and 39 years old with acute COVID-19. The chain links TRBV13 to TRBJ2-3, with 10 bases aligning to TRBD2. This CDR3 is CASSFSGGQVYTQYF. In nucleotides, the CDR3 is TGTGCCAGCAGCTTTAGCGGGGGGCAGGTATATACGCAGTATTTT.